This T cell receptor beta chain was retrieved from a study of cytomegalovirus exposure and HLA in healthy donors. Study in general: Tens of millions of unique TCRs from HLA-typed donors were held in an early release of data.

Concerning this clone: What it binds is not known.

PCR was performed using 60 Vbeta and 13 Jbeta primers. Repertoires were generated with immunoSEQ multiplex PCR, while TCRdb's copy carries only in-frame clones and drops some. The sample contains roughly 150,000 clones, 70% to 85% of which appear only once. The CDR3 is 14 amino acids. Germline assignment: CDR1 PRHDT and CDR2 FYEKMQ (reference sequence). Trimming stripped 7 bases from V and 1 base from J, with 13 bases between. Whole-study results and caveats: Upon later analysis, TCR association rates were observed to vary by HLA locus, being highest for DRB1 and lowest for HLA-C. Accurate HLA-A and HLA-B prediction from TCR beta sequences was reported for most subjects.

Sequences were obtained from PBMCs. V and J are TRBV13 and TRBJ1-1; a possible D gene is TRBD1 (6 bases). This clonotype was sampled from a woman in her 50s in good health and CMV-seropositive. This CDR3 reads CASTYGGKNTEAFF. The CDR3 DNA reads TGTGCCAGCACCTATGGGGGCAAGAACACTGAAGCTTTCTTT.